This TCR beta chain is from a study of T cells in tumors after PD-1 blockade. Study background: Each patient got pembrolizumab 200 mg every 3 weeks or cemiplimab 350 mg every 2 weeks. Some patients also took daily vismodegib 150 mg during anti-PD-1 treatment. Study-wide results and caveats: Some novel exhausted tumor clones appeared in pre-treatment blood, suggesting peripheral recruitment.

Template: tumor biopsy or peripheral blood genomic DNA, roughly 550-6,500 ng per sample. Clones were read by immunoSEQ multiplex PCR, and TCRdb kept only the in-frame ones, dropping some. The table shows roughly 59,000 clones, with around 80% occurring only once. This clone was found many times. Its antigen remains unknown. Germline loops: CDR1 ENHRY, CDR2 SYGVKD. CDR3 length: 14 amino acids. Trimming stripped 5 bases from V and 1 base from J, with 11 bases between. Sequencing was performed on PBMCs, taken before anti-PD-1 treatment. The chain recombines TRBV10-3 with TRBJ1-2; the D is unclear. The sequence came from a human donor with basal cell carcinoma. CDR3 region: CAISTRGFNYGYTF. The CDR3 DNA sequence: TGTGCCATCAGTACTCGGGGATTTAACTATGGCTACACCTTC.